The 18 T cell receptor beta chains listed next were all sequenced from one sample in a study of blood T cells in healthy people across ages. A second PCR of roughly 7 to 11 cycles used a sample-barcoded 5' primer and a J-beta primer mix. TCRdb reprocessed the 5' RACE reads with MiXCR, giving one entry per CDR3 protein. Here the sample spans around 800,000 distinct CDR3 sequences, roughly 44% being singletons. Sequenced input: blood. The origin of the receptors is a man in his sixties in good health.

This clonotype was seen many times. The V call is TRBV29-1, the J call TRBJ2-4; D is undetermined. The CDR3 covers 13 residues. The V and J ends lost 2 bases and 0 bases respectively, with 5 bases between them. The germline V gene has CDR1 SQVTM and CDR2 ANQGSEA. As DNA, the CDR3 is TGCAGCGTTGAACAAGGAGCCAAAAACATTCAGTACTTC. This sequence encodes CSVEQGAKNIQYF.

Worth noting for this clonotype: The CDR3 does not end in the conserved phenylalanine or tryptophan, so this is likely a read error. V is TRBV3-1 and J is TRBJ2-5; tentative D call: TRBD1 (5 bases). CDR3 size: 13 residues. V shed 8 bases and J shed 7 bases, with 17 bases lying between them. Per germline, CDR1 LGHDT and CDR2 YNNKEL (reference sequence). The CDR3 protein is CASSRGGLGTQYV. CDR3 DNA sequence: TGTGCCAGCTCAAGGGGCGGTCTGGGGACCCAGTACGTC.

This chain links TRBV5-5 with TRBJ1-5; no definite D call. Trimming removed 0 bases from V and 2 bases from J, with 18 bases in between. In germline, CDR1 is SGHKS, CDR2 YYEKEE (reference sequence). CDR3 length equals 18 residues. The CDR3 here is CASSLGINPGEGNQPQHF. The CDR3 DNA follows: TGTGCCAGCAGCTTGGGTATTAATCCAGGAGAGGGCAATCAGCCCCAGCATTTT.

The genes are TRBV2 and TRBJ2-5, with 8 bases fitting TRBD2. Losses at the gene ends were 8 bases for V and 0 bases for J; bases not matched to a gene: 8. CDR3 length: 15 residues. CDR1 SNHLY and CDR2 FYNNEI come from the germline V gene. CDR3: CASEGGRWYQETQYF. In DNA, the CDR3 is TGTGCCAGCGAGGGCGGGAGGTGGTACCAAGAGACCCAGTACTTC.

The V gene is TRBV5-4, the J gene TRBJ2-5; D might be TRBD2 (5 bases). In germline, CDR1 is SGHNT, CDR2 YYREEE (reference sequence). This CDR3 spans 17 amino acids. Trimming left V 2 bases short and J 4 bases short, with 21 bases between. CDR3 amino acids: CASSLRGGLVEAETQYF. DNA of the CDR3: TGTGCCAGCAGCTTAAGAGGCGGGCTAGTGGAAGCAGAGACCCAGTACTTC.

This clonotype was counted between two and nine times. The chain links TRBV7-2 to TRBJ1-2, with 9 nucleotides matching TRBD1. Germline V gives CDR1 SGHTA, CDR2 FQGNSA. The CDR3 sequence is 13 residues long. The V gene end was trimmed by 2 bases and the J gene end by 10 bases; junction bases not matched to a gene: 5. CDR3 sequence: CASSLSRTGDYTF. The CDR3 region has the DNA TGTGCCAGCAGCTTATCCCGGACAGGGGACTACACCTTC.

The rearrangement links TRBV12-5 to TRBJ2-4; 9 positions match TRBD1. The closer fit of TRBJ2-7 to the DNA end suggests the J call may be wrong. The V gene's germline CDR1 is LGHNT and CDR2 FRNRAP. The length of the CDR3 is 15 residues. In nucleotides, the CDR3 is TGTGCTAGTGGGCCGGGACAGGGAATTGGCTACGAGCAGTACTTC. Its protein product is CASGPGQGIGYEQYF.

The CDR3 is CASSGAEGRRETQYF. CDR3 DNA sequence: TGTGCCAGCAGTGGGGCCGAGGGGCGAAGGGAGACCCAGTACTTC. The chain has TRBV25-1 and TRBJ2-5; D may be TRBD1 or TRBD2 (5 bases each). CDR3 length: 15 residues. The V and J ends lost 4 bases and 5 bases respectively, with 17 bases between them. Germline V gene sequence: CDR1 MGHDK, CDR2 SYGVNS. Variable domain in full (rest from reference TRBV25-1 and TRBJ2-5): EADIYQTPRYLVIGTGKKITLECSQTMGHDKMYWYQQDPGMELHLIHYSYGVNSTEKGDLSSESTVSRIRTEHFPLTLESARPSHTSQYLCASSGAEGRRETQYFGPGTRLLVL.

Ten or more counts support this clonotype. J is TRBJ2-7 and V is TRBV27, with D perhaps matching TRBD2 (7 bases). The germline V gene has CDR1 MNHEY and CDR2 SMNVEV (reference sequence). The germline V and J ends were trimmed by 5 bases and 5 bases, with 19 bases remaining between them. This CDR3 contains 15 residues. CDR3 residues: CASSKRGAREDEQYF. The CDR3 DNA reads as TGTGCCAGCAGTAAACGGGGGGCTCGGGAAGACGAGCAGTACTTC.

The chain couples TRBV12-3 or TRBV12-4 to TRBJ1-2; D might be TRBD1 (5 bases). V dropped 2 bases and J dropped 7 bases, with 14 bases sitting between them. The CDR3 spans 14 residues. The CDR3 DNA reads as TGTGCCAGCAGTTTAAACGTCAGGGAAGGTGGCTACACCTTC. Protein: CASSLNVREGGYTF.

This clonotype was counted between two and nine times. The chain links TRBV7-2 to TRBJ1-1; possible D gene TRBD1, 5 bases. V was shortened by 6 bases and J by 0 bases, with 11 bases between the two germline ends. Germline CDR1 reads SGHTA; CDR2 reads FQGNSA. The CDR3 sequence is 14 residues long. The CDR3 bases are TGTGCCAGCAGTGTTAGGGGAATGAACACTGAAGCTTTCTTT. It codes for CASSVRGMNTEAFF.

This chain uses TRBV3-1 with TRBJ2-3; 13 bases line up with TRBD2. Germline CDR1 reads LGHDT; CDR2 reads YNNKEL (reference sequence). The ends lost 5 bases at V and 4 bases at J; junction bases unmatched: 12. The CDR3 length is 18 residues. As DNA, the CDR3 is TGTGCCAGCAGCTCGACTAGCGGGGGGTGGGAGTTTCCAGATACGCAGTATTTT. This translates into CASSSTSGGWEFPDTQYF.

The V and J genes are TRBV29-1 and TRBJ2-7; no definite D call. The CDR3 is made up of 12 amino acids. The germline V gene encodes CDR1 SQVTM and CDR2 ANQGSEA. The V gene lost 2 bases and the J gene lost 2 bases, with 7 bases spanning the gap. Here the CDR3 reads CSVETFTYEQYF. CDR3 coding DNA: TGCAGCGTTGAAACCTTTACCTACGAGCAGTACTTC.

Concerning this clonotype itself: A read error may produce the germline difference seen at one junction end. This rearrangement joins TRBV14 to TRBJ2-4, with 9 bases identical to TRBD1. The closer fit of TRBJ2-7 to the DNA end suggests the J call may be wrong. This CDR3 has 17 residues. CDR1 and CDR2 from the germline V gene are SGHDN and FVKESK. CDR3 residues: CANSHLSGTGPSYEQYF. The CDR3, as DNA: TGTGCCAACAGCCATCTTTCCGGGACAGGGCCCTCCTACGAGCAGTACTTC.

This chain links TRBV5-1 with TRBJ2-4; 10 nucleotides match TRBD2. The DNA end is more similar to TRBJ2-7, so the J call may be wrong. This CDR3 is 15 amino acids long. The germline V gene encodes CDR1 SGHRS and CDR2 YFSETQ. CDR3 nucleotides: TGCGCCAGCAGCGACAACCTAGCGGGGGCCTACGAGCAGTACTTC. Translation: CASSDNLAGAYEQYF.

The rearrangement joins TRBV20-1 to TRBJ2-7; D might be TRBD1 or TRBD2, each matching 5 bases. This CDR3 is 15 amino acids long. Trimming left V 3 bases short and J 2 bases short, with 17 bases between. The V gene's germline CDR1 is DFQATT and CDR2 SNEGSKA (reference sequence). The CDR3: CSASRGRRSAYEQYF. CDR3 bases: TGCAGTGCTAGTCGGGGCAGACGATCAGCCTACGAGCAGTACTTC.

This chain links TRBV3-1 with TRBJ2-3; D call uncertain. The CDR3 is 15 amino acids. Between the trimmed V and J ends, which lost 3 bases and 0 bases, there was a span of 10 bases. Germline V gives CDR1 LGHDT, CDR2 YNNKEL (reference sequence). CDR3 in amino acids: CASSQAGQSTDTQYF. As DNA, the CDR3 is TGTGCCAGCAGCCAGGCCGGTCAGAGCACAGATACGCAGTATTTT.

This clonotype appeared a few times. J is TRBJ1-2 and V is TRBV15; D unresolved. The germline V gene encodes CDR1 LNHNV and CDR2 YYDKDF (reference sequence). This CDR3 is 14 amino acids long. The V and J ends lost 0 bases and 5 bases respectively, with 10 bases between them. In DNA, the CDR3 is TGTGCCACCAGCAGAGAGGAGGGAGGGTATGGCTACACCTTC. As protein: CATSREEGGYGYTF.